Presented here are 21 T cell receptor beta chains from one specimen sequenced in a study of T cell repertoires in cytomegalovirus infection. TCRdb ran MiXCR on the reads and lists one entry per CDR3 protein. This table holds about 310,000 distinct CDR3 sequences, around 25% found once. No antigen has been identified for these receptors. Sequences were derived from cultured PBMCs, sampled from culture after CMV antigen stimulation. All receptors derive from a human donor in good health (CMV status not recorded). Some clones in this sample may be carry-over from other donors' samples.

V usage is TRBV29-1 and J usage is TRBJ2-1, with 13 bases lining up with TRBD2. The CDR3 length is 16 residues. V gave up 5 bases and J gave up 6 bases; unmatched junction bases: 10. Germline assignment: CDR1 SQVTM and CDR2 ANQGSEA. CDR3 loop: CSVSLLAGGSRNEQFF. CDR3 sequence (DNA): TGCAGCGTTAGTCTACTAGCGGGAGGGTCGCGCAATGAGCAGTTCTTC.

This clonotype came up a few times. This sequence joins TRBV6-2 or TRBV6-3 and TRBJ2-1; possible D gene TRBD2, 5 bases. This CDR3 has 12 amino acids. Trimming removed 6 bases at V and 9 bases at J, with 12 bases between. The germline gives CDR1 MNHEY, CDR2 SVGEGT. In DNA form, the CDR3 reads TGTGCCAGCAGCCCCACTAGGTTTGAGCAGTTCTTC. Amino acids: CASSPTRFEQFF.

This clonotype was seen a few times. Here the CDR3 reads CASSGAASGRNEQFF. CDR3 nucleotides: TGTGCCAGCTCCGGGGCGGCTAGCGGGAGGAATGAGCAGTTCTTC. This chain links TRBV18 with TRBJ2-1; 11 bases are a match to TRBD2. Trimming took 6 bases from V and 7 from J; bases not matched to a gene: 8. The CDR3 spans 15 residues. Germline V gene data show CDR1 as KGHSH and CDR2 as LQKENI. Combining the CDR3 with reference TRBV18 and TRBJ2-1 gives the whole variable domain NAGVMQNPRHLVRRRGQEARLRCSPMKGHSHVYWYRQLPEEGLKFMVYLQKENIIDESGMPKERFSAEFPKEGPSILRIQQVVRGDSAAYFCASSGAASGRNEQFFGPGTRLTVL.

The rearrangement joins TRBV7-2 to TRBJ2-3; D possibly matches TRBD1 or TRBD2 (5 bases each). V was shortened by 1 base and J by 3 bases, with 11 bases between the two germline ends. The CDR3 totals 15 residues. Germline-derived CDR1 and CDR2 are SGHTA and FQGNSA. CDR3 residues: CASSLVLWGTDTQYF. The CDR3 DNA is TGTGCCAGCAGCTTAGTGCTCTGGGGGACAGATACGCAGTATTTT.

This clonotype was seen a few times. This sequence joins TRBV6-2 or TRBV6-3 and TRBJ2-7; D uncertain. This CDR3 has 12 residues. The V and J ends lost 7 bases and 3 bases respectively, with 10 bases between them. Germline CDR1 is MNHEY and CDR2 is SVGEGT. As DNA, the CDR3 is TGTGCCAGCAAAAGTGAAAACTACGAGCAGTACTTC. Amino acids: CASKSENYEQYF.

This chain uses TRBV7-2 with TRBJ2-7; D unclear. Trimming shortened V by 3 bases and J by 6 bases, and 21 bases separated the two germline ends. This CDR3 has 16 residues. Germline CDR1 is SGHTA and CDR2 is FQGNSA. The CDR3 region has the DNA TGTGCCAGCAGCTTCGTTAGGGATCCTTGCCCTACCGAGCAGTACGTC. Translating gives CASSFVRDPCPTEQYV.

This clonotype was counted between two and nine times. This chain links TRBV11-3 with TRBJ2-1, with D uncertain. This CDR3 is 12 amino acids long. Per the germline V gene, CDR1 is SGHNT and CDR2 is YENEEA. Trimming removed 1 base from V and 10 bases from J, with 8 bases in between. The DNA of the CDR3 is TGTGCCAGCAGCTTAGGCGGTCCGGAGCAGTTCTTC. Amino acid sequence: CASSLGGPEQFF.

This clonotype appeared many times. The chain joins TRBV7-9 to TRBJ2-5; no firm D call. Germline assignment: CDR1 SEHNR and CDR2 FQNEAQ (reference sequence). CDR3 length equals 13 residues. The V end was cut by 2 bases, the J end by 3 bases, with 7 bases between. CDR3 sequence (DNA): TGTGCCAGCAGCTTAAGGGCCGAAGAGACCCAGTACTTC. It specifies CASSLRAEETQYF.

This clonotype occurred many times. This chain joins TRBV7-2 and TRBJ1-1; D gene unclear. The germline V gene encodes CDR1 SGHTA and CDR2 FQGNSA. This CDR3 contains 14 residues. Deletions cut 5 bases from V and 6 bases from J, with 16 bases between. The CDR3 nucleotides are TGTGCCAGCAGCGTCCCCGGGTTGTTATCTGAAGCTTTCTTT. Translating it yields CASSVPGLLSEAFF.

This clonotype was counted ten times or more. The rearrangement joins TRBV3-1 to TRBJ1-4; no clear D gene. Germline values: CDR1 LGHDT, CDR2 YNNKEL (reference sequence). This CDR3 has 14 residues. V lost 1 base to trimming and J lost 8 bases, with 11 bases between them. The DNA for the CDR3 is TGTGCCAGCAGCCAAGGTATTTTTGGAGAAAAACTGTTTTTT. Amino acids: CASSQGIFGEKLFF.

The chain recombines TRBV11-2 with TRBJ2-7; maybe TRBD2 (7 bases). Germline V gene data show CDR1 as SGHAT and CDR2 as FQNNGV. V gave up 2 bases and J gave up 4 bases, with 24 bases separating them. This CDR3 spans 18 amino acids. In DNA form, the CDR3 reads TGTGCCAGCAGCTTATACCCCCGGGGGGTAGGGGGGAATTACGAGCAGTACTTC. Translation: CASSLYPRGVGGNYEQYF.

CDR3 region: CASSHDLSGYNEQFF. CDR3 DNA sequence: TGCGCCAGCAGCCATGACCTTTCCGGTTACAATGAGCAGTTCTTC. The V and J genes are TRBV4-3 and TRBJ2-1, with unresolved D. In germline, CDR1 is LGHNA, CDR2 YSLEER. The CDR3 length is 15 residues. V gave up 3 bases and J gave up 4 bases, with 13 bases separating them.

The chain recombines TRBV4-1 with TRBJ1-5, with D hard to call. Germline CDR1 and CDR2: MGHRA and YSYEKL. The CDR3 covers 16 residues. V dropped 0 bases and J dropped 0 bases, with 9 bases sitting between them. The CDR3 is CASSQDFTYSNQPQHF. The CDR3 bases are TGCGCCAGCAGCCAAGACTTCACTTATAGCAATCAGCCCCAGCATTTT.

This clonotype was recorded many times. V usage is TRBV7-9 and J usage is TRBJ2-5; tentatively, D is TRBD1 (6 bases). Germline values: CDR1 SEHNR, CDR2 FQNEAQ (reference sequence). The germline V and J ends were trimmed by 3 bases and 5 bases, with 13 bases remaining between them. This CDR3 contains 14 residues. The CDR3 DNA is TGTGCCAGCAGCTTTGGGACACCTCGGGAGACCCAGTACTTC. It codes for CASSFGTPRETQYF.

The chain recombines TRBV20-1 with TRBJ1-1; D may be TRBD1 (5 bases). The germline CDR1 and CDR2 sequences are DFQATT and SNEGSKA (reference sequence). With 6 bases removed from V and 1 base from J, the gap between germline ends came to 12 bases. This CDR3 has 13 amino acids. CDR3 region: CSAWGVANTEAFF. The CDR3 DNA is TGCAGTGCGTGGGGGGTAGCGAACACTGAAGCTTTCTTT.

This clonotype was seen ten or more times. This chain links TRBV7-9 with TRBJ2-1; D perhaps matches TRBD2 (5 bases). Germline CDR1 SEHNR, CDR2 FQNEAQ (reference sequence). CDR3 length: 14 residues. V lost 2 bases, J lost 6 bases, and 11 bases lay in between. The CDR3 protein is CASSLQAEINEQFF. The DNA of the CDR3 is TGTGCCAGCAGCTTACAAGCGGAAATCAATGAGCAGTTCTTC.

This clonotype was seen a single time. The CDR3 DNA follows: TGTGCCAGCAGTCCAACAGGGAAGAACACTGAAGCTTTCTTT. Encoded protein: CASSPTGKNTEAFF. The chain combines TRBV12-3 or TRBV12-4 with TRBJ1-1; possibly TRBD1 for D (6 bases). This CDR3 is built from 14 residues. V lost 5 bases, J lost 1 base, and 11 bases lay in between.

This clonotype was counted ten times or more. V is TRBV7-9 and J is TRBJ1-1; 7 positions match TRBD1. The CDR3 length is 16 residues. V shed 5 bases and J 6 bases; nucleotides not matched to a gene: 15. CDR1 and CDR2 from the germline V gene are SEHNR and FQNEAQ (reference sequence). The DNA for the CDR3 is TGTGCCAGCAGCCGTACAGGGGCCCAAACCCGTGCTGAAGCTTTCTTT. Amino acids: CASSRTGAQTRAEAFF.

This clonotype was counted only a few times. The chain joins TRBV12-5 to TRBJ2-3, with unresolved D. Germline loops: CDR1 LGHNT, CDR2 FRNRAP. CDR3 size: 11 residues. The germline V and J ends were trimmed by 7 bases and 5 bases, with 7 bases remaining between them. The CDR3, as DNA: TGTGCTAGTGCCCAACAAGATACGCAGTATTTT. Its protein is CASAQQDTQYF.

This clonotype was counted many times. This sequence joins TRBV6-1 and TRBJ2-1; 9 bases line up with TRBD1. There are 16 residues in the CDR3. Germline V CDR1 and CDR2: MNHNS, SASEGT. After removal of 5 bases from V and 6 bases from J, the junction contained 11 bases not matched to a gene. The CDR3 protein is CASSHLSGTGFNEQFF. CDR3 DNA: TGTGCCAGCAGTCACCTATCCGGGACAGGGTTCAATGAGCAGTTCTTC.

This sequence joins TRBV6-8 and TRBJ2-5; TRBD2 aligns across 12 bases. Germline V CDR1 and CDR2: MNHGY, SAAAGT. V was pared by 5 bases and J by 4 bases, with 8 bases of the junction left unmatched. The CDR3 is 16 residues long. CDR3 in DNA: TGTGCCAGCAGTCCACGACTAGCGGGAGCGGGAGAGACCCAGTACTTC. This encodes CASSPRLAGAGETQYF.